This TCR beta chain was recorded in a study of beta chain features in type 1 diabetes. This clone was picked up a small number of times. The authors took one heparinised blood draw, averaging about 120 mL, from each donor. Markers CD45RO/CCR7/CD25/CD127/CD95/CD27 served to sort CD4+ naive, central memory, regulatory and stem cell-like memory cells. Sorted cells reached over 95% purity in every population. Germline CDR1 reads SGHRS; CDR2 reads YFSETQ. The CDR3 has 13 residues. Trimming took 2 bases from V and 3 from J, leaving 8 bases between them. Expressed TCRB transcripts were sequenced because the entire RNA isolate underwent reverse transcription. Sequenced by immunoSEQ multiplex PCR; TCRdb stores in-frame clones only, minus some. The sample carries fewer than 900,000 clones, roughly 15% recorded once.

The TCR originated in a woman aged 18-29 years in good health. The chain combines TRBV5-1 with TRBJ1-1; TRBD1 is a possible D gene (6 bases). The sequencing sample was made of naive CD4+ T cells from blood. The CDR3 reads CASSFKGDTEAFF. For the CDR3, the DNA is TGCGCCAGCAGCTTTAAGGGGGACACTGAAGCTTTCTTT.